A selection of T cell receptor beta chains follows, all from one sample in a study of CD4 T cells in relation to SARS-CoV-2 and coronaviruses. Libraries were prepared by immunoSEQ multiplex PCR; TCRdb keeps only in-frame clonotypes and omits some of them. The sample holds 20,000 to 25,000 clones; approximately 82% are singletons and the top ten take approximately 15%. Their target antigens are unknown. The specimen sequenced was CD4+ T cells from PBMCs, cultured in vitro. These receptors originate from a human donor in good health. Both conserved end residues are trimmed from each CDR3. D genes are given only for firm matches.

d_gene: -
v_gene: TRBV24-1
j_gene: TRBJ2-1
CDR3aa: ATSVKGGGKNEQF

d_gene: -
v_gene: TRBV11-2
j_gene: TRBJ1-5
CDR3aa: ASSLGSGYSNQPQH

d_gene: -
v_gene: TRBV11-2
j_gene: TRBJ1-1
CDR3aa: ASSNRVKAF

d_gene: -
v_gene: TRBV2
j_gene: TRBJ1-1
CDR3aa: ASKGSTEAF

d_gene: TRBD1
v_gene: TRBV18
j_gene: TRBJ2-3
CDR3aa: ASSPQGQGADTQY

d_gene: TRBD1
v_gene: TRBV2
j_gene: TRBJ1-2
CDR3aa: ASTGPGQGGLRGYT

d_gene: TRBD1
v_gene: TRBV7-2
j_gene: TRBJ2-7
CDR3aa: ASSPGQGHREQY

d_gene: -
v_gene: TRBV4-2
j_gene: TRBJ1-2
CDR3aa: ASSQQVYGYT

d_gene: -
v_gene: TRBV3-1/TRBV3-2
j_gene: TRBJ2-1
CDR3aa: ASSQVRGLTYNEQF

d_gene: TRBD1
v_gene: TRBV2
j_gene: TRBJ2-5
CDR3aa: ASSGQGVKETQY

d_gene: -
v_gene: TRBV20-1
j_gene: TRBJ1-3
CDR3aa: SASDDGGNTIY

d_gene: -
v_gene: TRBV5-1
j_gene: TRBJ2-4
CDR3aa: ASSLAGVAKNIQY

d_gene: -
v_gene: TRBV7-9
j_gene: TRBJ2-1
CDR3aa: ASSPGTINEQF

d_gene: TRBD2
v_gene: TRBV19
j_gene: TRBJ2-2
CDR3aa: ASIRQGGGELF

d_gene: TRBD1
v_gene: TRBV10-3
j_gene: TRBJ1-2
CDR3aa: ATSGQGISVGGYT

d_gene: -
v_gene: TRBV25-1
j_gene: TRBJ2-6
CDR3aa: ASSDPGRSGANVLT

d_gene: TRBD1
v_gene: TRBV19
j_gene: TRBJ1-1
CDR3aa: ASSIRTGGTEAF

d_gene: -
v_gene: TRBV28
j_gene: TRBJ1-2
CDR3aa: ASTSGGFPGYT

d_gene: -
v_gene: TRBV18
j_gene: TRBJ2-3
CDR3aa: ASSPGTDRDTQY

d_gene: -
v_gene: TRBV21-1
j_gene: TRBJ2-5
CDR3aa: ASSKGRSGETQY

d_gene: -
v_gene: TRBV6-1
j_gene: TRBJ1-5
CDR3aa: ASSERGQPQH

d_gene: TRBD1
v_gene: TRBV24-1
j_gene: TRBJ2-1
CDR3aa: ATSEPGTGVWEQF

d_gene: -
v_gene: TRBV27
j_gene: TRBJ1-1
CDR3aa: ASSSSRDGNTEAF

d_gene: -
v_gene: TRBV10-1
j_gene: TRBJ2-3
CDR3aa: ATTSQIGTDTQY

d_gene: -
v_gene: TRBV30
j_gene: TRBJ1-2
CDR3aa: AWSVAGGVTYGYT

d_gene: -
v_gene: TRBV6-4
j_gene: TRBJ1-5
CDR3aa: ASSPGAGNQPQH

d_gene: -
v_gene: TRBV9
j_gene: TRBJ1-2
CDR3aa: ASSVGVGNYGYT

d_gene: -
v_gene: TRBV9
j_gene: TRBJ2-3
CDR3aa: ASSAGSFHTDTQY

d_gene: -
v_gene: TRBV12-3/TRBV12-4
j_gene: TRBJ2-1
CDR3aa: ASSFGVYEQF